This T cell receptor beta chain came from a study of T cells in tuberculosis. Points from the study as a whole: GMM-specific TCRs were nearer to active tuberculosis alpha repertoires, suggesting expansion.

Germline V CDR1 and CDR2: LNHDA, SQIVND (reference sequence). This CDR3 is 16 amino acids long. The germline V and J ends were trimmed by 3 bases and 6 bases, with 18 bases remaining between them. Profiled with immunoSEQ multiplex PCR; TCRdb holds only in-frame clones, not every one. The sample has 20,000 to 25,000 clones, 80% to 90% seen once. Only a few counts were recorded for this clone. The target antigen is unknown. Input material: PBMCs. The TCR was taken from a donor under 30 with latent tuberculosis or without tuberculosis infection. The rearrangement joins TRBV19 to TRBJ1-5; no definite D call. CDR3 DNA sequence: TGTGCCAGTAGTATGAGCGGGAGGGATCGTGGTCAGCCCCAGCATTTT. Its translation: CASSMSGRDRGQPQHF.